The clone carrying this T cell receptor beta chain was counted a single time. Individuals drawn from approximately 26 US areas were about 18 to 90 years old. Cohorts were assigned according to the clinical history that participants reported. Repertoires were generated with immunoSEQ multiplex PCR, while TCRdb's copy carries only in-frame clones and drops some. The table has approximately 390,000 clones, 88% seen once. This specimen belongs to a study of blood T cell repertoires in COVID-19. Study as a whole: Acute and convalescent COVID-19 samples came from the United States, Italy and Spain. PBMCs, B-cell-depleted T cells, or T cells provided the cDNA or gDNA that made up the material.

The CDR3 covers 15 residues. The V and J ends lost 5 bases and 3 bases, in that order; junction bases with no gene match: 4. Germline CDR1 and CDR2: KGHSH and LQKENI. Specimen: PBMCs or T cells enriched from blood (not recorded which). This chain connects TRBV18 to TRBJ2-1, with 10 positions matching TRBD1. The sequence was collected from a woman between 40 and 50 years old with acute COVID-19. CDR3 protein: CASSRQGAFYNEQFF. CDR3 nucleotide sequence: TGTGCCAGCTCAAGACAGGGGGCCTTCTACAATGAGCAGTTCTTC.